This TCR beta chain was captured in a study of response to subunit inactivated influenza vaccine. The CDR3 contains 14 residues. Trimming removed 3 bases from V and 5 bases from J, with 14 bases in between. Per the germline V gene, CDR1 is MNHEY and CDR2 is SMNVEV (reference sequence). The table lists this clonotype with a few counts. One entry per CDR3 protein, called by TCRdb with MiXCR from the RT-PCR reads. Of hundreds of thousands of distinct CDR3 sequences listed, about 10% are singletons. Another study also made use of these data, one on T cells expressing NK-cell markers. From that paper: UMIs accompanied the 5'RACE template switching by which TCR beta cDNA was made.

The V gene is TRBV27, the J gene TRBJ2-7, with D possibly being TRBD1 (6 bases). Here the sequenced sample was PBMCs from blood, taken on the day of vaccination. The sequence derives from a man aged 50-60 years who received an inactivated influenza vaccine. The CDR3 protein is CASSLLSRGNEQYF. CDR3 sequence (DNA): TGTGCCAGCAGTTTGTTAAGCAGGGGCAACGAGCAGTACTTC.